The 9 T cell receptor beta chains in this list originate from one sample, sequenced in a study of blood T cell repertoires in COVID-19. Produced via immunoSEQ multiplex PCR; TCRdb's table is partial and in-frame only. The sample comprises around 76,000 clones, about three quarters of which are singletons, and around 28% rests with the top ten. Sequenced sample: peripheral blood. The receptor set was obtained from a woman older than 75 with active or convalescent COVID-19.

On this clone: The junction differs from germline at one of its ends, possibly a read error. The CDR3 DNA follows: TGTGCCTGGAGTGTTGGCCGGGACACCACATTTTTT. This gives the protein CAWSVGRDTTFF. This rearrangement joins TRBV30 to TRBJ1-3; D perhaps matches TRBD1 (6 bases). The CDR3 runs 12 residues. Per the germline V gene, CDR1 is GTSNPN and CDR2 is SVGIG (reference sequence).

This chain uses TRBV3-1 (or the pseudogene TRBV3-2) with TRBJ2-5; a weak D match, TRBD1 (5 bases). Trimming took 1 base from V and 2 from J, leaving 8 bases between them. Germline loops: CDR1 LGHDT, CDR2 YNNKEL (reference sequence). CDR3 length: 14 amino acids. In DNA form, the CDR3 reads TGTGCCAGCAGCCAAGCACAGGCTCAAGAGACCCAGTACTTC. Translating gives CASSQAQAQETQYF.

This sequence joins TRBV6-6 and TRBJ1-2; D is perhaps TRBD1 (6 bases). The CDR3 loop spans 16 amino acids. V lost 6 bases to trimming and J lost 0 bases, with 17 bases between them. Germline V CDR1 and CDR2: MNHNY, SVGAGI (reference sequence). CDR3 sequence: CASSPGQALANYGYTF. The CDR3 DNA reads TGTGCCAGCAGCCCGGGACAAGCACTAGCTAACTATGGCTACACCTTC.

The chain combines TRBV5-5 with TRBJ1-4, with 7 positions matching TRBD1. This CDR3 has 15 amino acids. Losses at the gene ends were 4 bases for V and 8 bases for J; bases not matched to a gene: 11. CDR1 is SGHKS and CDR2 is YYEKEE in the germline V gene (reference sequence). DNA of the CDR3: TGTGCCAGCAGCACGCAGACAGGGAATTCCGAAAAACTGTTTTTT. Translation gives CASSTQTGNSEKLFF. Full variable domain (outside the CDR3, taken from reference TRBV5-5 and TRBJ1-4): DAGVTQSPTHLIKTRGQQVTLRCSPISGHKSVSWYQQVLGQGPQFIFQYYEKEERGRGNFPDRFSARQFPNYSSELNVNALLLGDSALYLCASSTQTGNSEKLFFGSGTQLSVL.

The V call is TRBV27, the J call TRBJ2-5, with 8 bases identical to TRBD1. This CDR3 is built from 13 residues. Germline CDR1 is MNHEY and CDR2 is SMNVEV (reference sequence). After removal of 6 bases from V and 4 bases from J, the junction contained 4 bases not matched to a gene. The CDR3, as DNA: TGTGCCAGCAGGCCGACAGGGGTAGAGACCCAGTACTTC. This sequence encodes CASRPTGVETQYF.

The rearrangement joins TRBV27 to TRBJ2-5; 15 nucleotides line up with TRBD2. Trimming cost V 6 bases and J 5 bases; bases outside gene matches: 16. In germline, CDR1 is MNHEY, CDR2 SMNVEV (reference sequence). There are 19 residues in the CDR3. CDR3 in DNA: TGTGCCAGCAGCTCTGGACTAGCGGGGGGGCATCGATTATGGGAGACCCAGTACTTC. Encoded protein: CASSSGLAGGHRLWETQYF.

This clone has a handful of counts. The gene calls are TRBV4-1 and TRBJ1-6, with 11 nucleotides matching TRBD1. Trimming at V came to 0 bases and at J to 10 bases, leaving 2 bases not matched to a gene. The germline V gene encodes CDR1 MGHRA and CDR2 YSYEKL. The CDR3 covers 15 residues. CDR3 DNA sequence: TGCGCCAGCAGCCAAGATGGGACAGGGGGGTCACCCCTCCACTTT. It codes for CASSQDGTGGSPLHF.

This clone was counted a single time. This chain connects TRBV18 to TRBJ1-2; D may be TRBD1 (6 bases). The CDR3 runs 15 residues. The germline gives CDR1 KGHSH, CDR2 LQKENI. V was pared by 6 bases and J by 4 bases, with 18 bases between. The CDR3 DNA is TGTGCCAGCTCCCTTTCGGACACAGGGAGCTATGGCTACACCTTC. This gives the protein CASSLSDTGSYGYTF.

The chain is built from TRBV15 and TRBJ1-6; TRBD1 might be the D (5 bases). V lost 1 base and J lost 10, with 17 bases in between. This CDR3 has 16 residues. Germline CDR1 is LNHNV and CDR2 is YYDKDF (reference sequence). The CDR3 nucleotides are TGTGCCACCAGCAGAGGGGGGAGGAAAGAGGGCTCACCCCTCCACTTT. Amino acids: CATSRGGRKEGSPLHF.